The present TCR beta chain was sequenced within a study of T cell repertoires in cytomegalovirus infection. On the study more broadly: It was recently identified HLA-C-restricted and well-studied HLA-B-restricted CMV epitopes that the study used. Public TCR beta signatures indicated both CMV infection and matching HLA type. Findings and caveats of the study: HLA-C-restricted CMV clonotypes gave the most frequent clonotype in two of eight donors.

From the reads, TCRdb called clonotypes with MiXCR, one entry per CDR3 protein. The repertoire holds roughly 500,000 distinct CDR3 sequences, with under 45% as singletons. In the case of this clonotype: Its antigen remains unidentified.

The CDR3 spans 14 residues. Germline assignment: CDR1 MNHNS and CDR2 SASEGT. The ends lost 6 bases at V and 4 bases at J; junction bases unmatched: 7. The specimen was cultured PBMCs, collected from culture after CMV antigen stimulation. This receptor was taken from a human donor in good health (CMV status not recorded). Some clones in this sample may be carry-over from other donors' samples. The V gene is TRBV6-1, the J gene TRBJ2-7; 9 bases match TRBD1. The CDR3 reads CASRPGQGIYEQYF. DNA of the CDR3: TGTGCCAGCAGGCCGGGACAGGGTATATACGAGCAGTACTTC.